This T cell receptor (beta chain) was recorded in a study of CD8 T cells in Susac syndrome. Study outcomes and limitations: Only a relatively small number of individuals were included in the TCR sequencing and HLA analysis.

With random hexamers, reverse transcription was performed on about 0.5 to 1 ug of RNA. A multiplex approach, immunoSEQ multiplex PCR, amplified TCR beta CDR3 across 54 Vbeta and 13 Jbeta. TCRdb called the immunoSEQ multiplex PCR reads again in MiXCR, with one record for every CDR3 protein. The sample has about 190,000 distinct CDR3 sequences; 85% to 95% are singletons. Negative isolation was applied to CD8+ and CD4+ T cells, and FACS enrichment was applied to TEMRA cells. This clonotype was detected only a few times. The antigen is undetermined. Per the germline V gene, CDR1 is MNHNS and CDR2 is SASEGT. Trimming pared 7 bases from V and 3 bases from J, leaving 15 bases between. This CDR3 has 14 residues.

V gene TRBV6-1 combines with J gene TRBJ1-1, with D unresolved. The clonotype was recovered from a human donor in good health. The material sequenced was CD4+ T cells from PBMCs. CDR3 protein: CASTKRGGHTEAFF. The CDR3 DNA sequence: TGTGCCAGCACCAAGAGAGGAGGACACACTGAAGCTTTCTTT.